This T cell receptor (beta chain) derives from a study of T cells in Graves' hyperthyroidism and ophthalmopathy (dated by TCRdb to between 2018 and 2020). About the investigation overall: Peripheral blood was collected at initial diagnosis, before any treatment. To identify TCR V-J signatures that set the groups apart, the researchers used a discovery cohort of about a hundred patients, made up of 40 to 45 with Graves' ophthalmopathy and about 60 with stable Graves' hyperthyroidism. Prospective prediction of ophthalmopathy was tested in an independent validation cohort of fewer than 20 hyperthyroidism patients and around 16 patients who later progressed to ophthalmopathy. The 75 to 100 discovery patients were divided at random into training and test sets in a 7:3 ratio. In addition, the study compared T-cell repertoires in thyroid tissue and in blood from five to seven Graves' hyperthyroidism patients. After blood sampling, hyperthyroidism patients were treated with methimazole at a starting dose of 30 mg daily, and ophthalmopathy patients were treated with high-dose intravenous methylprednisolone. The paper describes TCR Vbeta CDR3 sequencing of 130 to 150 peripheral blood samples, made up of about 40 ophthalmopathy patients, around 78 hyperthyroidism patients and roughly 17 progressor patients. The paper's findings and limits, for the study overall: In validation, the model predicted progression to ophthalmopathy a median of about 6.5 months before onset, with about 64% sensitivity and roughly 77% specificity. Most expanded thyroid clonotypes (frequency above 0.001) were also found in blood, which suggests that blood repertoires may mirror thyroid immune responses. Sample size was not statistically predetermined, and investigators were not blinded to group allocation. Ophthalmopathy was separated from stable hyperthyroidism by a 13 V-J signature model, with about 86% sensitivity and about 81% specificity obtained in cross-validation and 80%/75% obtained in testing.

This clonotype was counted once. Its specific antigen is unknown. Base qualities are not at hand, and no much larger clone is one base apart. A single read counts as weak evidence. Moderately to severely active disease, a Clinical Activity Score of at least 3, a NOSPECS grade of at least 4, and a duration under 3 months were present in ophthalmopathy patients. Patients with uncontrolled infections, other autoimmune diseases, pregnancy or lactation were excluded. Diagnoses relied on clinical symptoms, serum thyroxine and TRAb, thyroid ultrasound and orbital computed tomography. PBMCs were isolated from more than 8 ml of fresh peripheral blood by Ficoll-Paque density gradient centrifugation. Total RNA was extracted with Trizol reagent, and quality was checked on an Agilent 2100 Bioanalyzer. The TCR beta CDR3 regions were amplified from RNA transcripts. A first-round RT-PCR of the TCR CDR3 used the HTBI primer set with the Qiagen OneStep RT-PCR kit. Libraries were constructed in a second round of multiplex PCR, after which size selection and purification were performed. Libraries were sequenced paired-end with 100 bp reads on an Illumina HiSeq2000. In the authors' own workflow: SOAPnuke was used to process the raw data, with reads discarded if the reads contained adapters or uncalled bases, had a mean Phred below 15, or lacked an exact constant-primer or identifier match. COPE v1.2.5 was used to merge high-quality paired reads, and clonotypes were defined as unique nucleotide sequences. Clonotypes were aligned to IMGT TRBV, TRBD and TRBJ reference segments using MiTCR v1.1. The analysis was restricted to V-J combinations with a frequency above 0.0001, which together covered roughly 99% of the repertoires. A TCS score was defined as the ratio between F50 (clonal expansion) and ExV (chaos), using BLOSUM62-based TCRdist between CDR3 peptides within each V-J. Welch's t-statistics and random forest reduced around 550 V-J features to 13, which were used in a naive Bayes classifier (R e1071). TCRdb passed the public sequencing reads through fastp at Q25 and MiXCR, retaining productive beta sequences. Entries are consolidated by CDR3 protein sequence, retaining the most common genes and DNA. The V and J calls and clone size come from TCRdb's table, not from the authors' own analysis. The sample data list some 500,000 distinct CDR3 sequences, and roughly 16% of these were observed just once. The ten largest clonotypes hold 25% to 30% of the sample.

Its CDR3 holds 21 amino acids, cysteine through phenylalanine. CDR3 DNA is the only sequence kept; it has 63 bases, read in frame from the first base. Relative to germline, V is missing 6 bases and J is missing 2 bases, with 24 bases of the junction outside any gene match. CDR1 and CDR2 are drawn from the germline V gene: MGHDK, SYGVNS. The rearranged chain carries TRBV25-1 and TRBJ2-2; 7 junctional bases match TRBD1. The TCR comes from a woman aged 25 to 39 with Graves' ophthalmopathy. The sample consisted of blood. CDR3 protein: CASSPVGQPMNSHRNTGELFF. The bases read TGTGCCAGCAGCCCCGTGGGACAGCCAATGAACTCGCACCGAAACACCGGGGAGCTGTTTTTT.